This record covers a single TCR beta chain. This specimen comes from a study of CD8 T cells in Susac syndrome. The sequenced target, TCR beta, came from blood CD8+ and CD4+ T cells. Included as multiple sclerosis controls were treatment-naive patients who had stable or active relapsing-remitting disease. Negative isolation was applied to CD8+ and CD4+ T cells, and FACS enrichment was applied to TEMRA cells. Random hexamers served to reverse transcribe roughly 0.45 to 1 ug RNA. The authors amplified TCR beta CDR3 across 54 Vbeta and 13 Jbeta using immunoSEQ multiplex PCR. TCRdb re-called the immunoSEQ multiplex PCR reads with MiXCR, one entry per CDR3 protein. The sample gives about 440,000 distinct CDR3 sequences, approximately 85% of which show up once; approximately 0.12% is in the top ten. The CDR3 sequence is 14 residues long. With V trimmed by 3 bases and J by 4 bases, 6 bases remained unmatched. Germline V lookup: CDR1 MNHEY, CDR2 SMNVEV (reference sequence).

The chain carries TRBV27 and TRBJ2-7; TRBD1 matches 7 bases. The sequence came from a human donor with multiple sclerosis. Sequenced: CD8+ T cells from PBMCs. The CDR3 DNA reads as TGTGCCAGCAGTTTCCTAGGGGGCCTTTACGAGCAGTACTTC. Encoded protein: CASSFLGGLYEQYF.